This T cell receptor beta chain emerged from a study of T cell repertoires in cytomegalovirus infection. In the study overall: In the study, CMV epitopes included recently identified HLA-C-restricted and well-studied HLA-B-restricted ones. Indicated by public TCR beta signatures were CMV infection and matching HLA type.

From germline, CDR1 is LNHNV and CDR2 YYDKDF (reference sequence). This CDR3 comprises 17 residues. The J segment lost 3 bases and the V segment lost 6 bases, leaving 3 bases of the junction unmatched. TCRdb itself ran the reads through MiXCR, one entry per CDR3 protein. This sample has some 800,000 distinct CDR3 sequences, with about 28% found just once. Study results and caveats: Across the ex vivo response, the dominant clonotypes were HLA-C-restricted CMV-specific TCR beta clonotypes. Cumulated frequencies of public TCR beta families served to identify carriers of CMV plus the relevant HLA.

Comments on this clonotype: The antigen is undetermined.

The sequenced sample was cultured CD8+ T cells from PBMCs, obtained from culture after CMV antigen stimulation. This TCR was sampled from a human donor in good health (CMV status not recorded). Some clones in this sample may be carry-over from other donors' samples. The gene calls are TRBV15 and TRBJ2-6, with 15 positions matching TRBD2. The CDR3 DNA reads TGTGCCACCAGAAGGACTAGCGGGGGGGATGGGGCCAACGTCCTGACTTTC. Amino acid sequence: CATRRTSGGDGANVLTF. The variable domain in full, completed from reference TRBV15 and TRBJ2-6, reads DAMVIQNPRYQVTQFGKPVTLSCSQTLNHNVMYWYQQKSSQAPKLLFHYYDKDFNNEADTPDNFQSRRPNTSFCFLDIRSPGLGDTAMYLCATRRTSGGDGANVLTFGAGSRLTVL.